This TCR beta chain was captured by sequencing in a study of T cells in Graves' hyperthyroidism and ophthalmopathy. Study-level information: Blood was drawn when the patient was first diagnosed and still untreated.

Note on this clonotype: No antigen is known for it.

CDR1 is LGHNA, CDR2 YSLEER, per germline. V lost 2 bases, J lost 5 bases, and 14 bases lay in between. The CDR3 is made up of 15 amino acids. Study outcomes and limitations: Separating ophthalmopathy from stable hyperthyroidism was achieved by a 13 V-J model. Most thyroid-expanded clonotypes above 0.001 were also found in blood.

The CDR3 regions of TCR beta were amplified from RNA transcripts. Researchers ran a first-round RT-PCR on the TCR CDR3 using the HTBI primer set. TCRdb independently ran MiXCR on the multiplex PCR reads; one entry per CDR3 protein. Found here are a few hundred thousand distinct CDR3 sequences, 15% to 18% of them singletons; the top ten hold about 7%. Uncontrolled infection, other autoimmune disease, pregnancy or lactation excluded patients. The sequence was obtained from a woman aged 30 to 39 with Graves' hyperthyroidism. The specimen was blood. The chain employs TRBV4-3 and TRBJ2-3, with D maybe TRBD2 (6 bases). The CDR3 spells CASSQIASEIDTQYF. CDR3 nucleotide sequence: TGCGCCAGCAGCCAAATTGCTAGCGAAATAGATACGCAGTATTTT.